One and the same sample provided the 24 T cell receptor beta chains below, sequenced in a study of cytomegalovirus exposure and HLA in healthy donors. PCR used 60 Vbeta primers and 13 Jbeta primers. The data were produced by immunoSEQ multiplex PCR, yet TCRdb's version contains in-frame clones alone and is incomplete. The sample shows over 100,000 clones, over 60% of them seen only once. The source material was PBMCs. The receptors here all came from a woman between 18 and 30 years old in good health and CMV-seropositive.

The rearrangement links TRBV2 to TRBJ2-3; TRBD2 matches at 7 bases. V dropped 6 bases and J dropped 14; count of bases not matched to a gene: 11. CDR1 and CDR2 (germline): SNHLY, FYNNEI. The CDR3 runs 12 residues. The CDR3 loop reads CASRELAQKGYF. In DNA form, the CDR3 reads TGTGCCAGCAGGGAACTAGCGCAAAAAGGGTATTTT.

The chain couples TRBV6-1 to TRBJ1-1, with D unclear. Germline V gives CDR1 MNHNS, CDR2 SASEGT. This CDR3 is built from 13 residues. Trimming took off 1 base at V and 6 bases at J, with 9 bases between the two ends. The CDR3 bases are TGTGCCAGCAGTGAAGTAGTTGAGTCTGAAGCTTTCTTT. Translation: CASSEVVESEAFF.

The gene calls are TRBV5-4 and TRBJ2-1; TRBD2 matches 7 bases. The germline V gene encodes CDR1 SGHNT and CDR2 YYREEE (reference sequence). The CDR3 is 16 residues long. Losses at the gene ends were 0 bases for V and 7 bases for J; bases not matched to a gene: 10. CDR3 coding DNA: TGTGCCAGCAGCTTGGAGGTTAGCGGGTTGGAAAATGAGCAGTTCTTC. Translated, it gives CASSLEVSGLENEQFF.

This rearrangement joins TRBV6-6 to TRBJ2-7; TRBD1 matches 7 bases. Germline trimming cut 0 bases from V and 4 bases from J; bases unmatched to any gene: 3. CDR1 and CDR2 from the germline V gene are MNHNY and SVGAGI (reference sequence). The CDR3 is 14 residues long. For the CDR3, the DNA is TGTGCCAGCAGTTACTCGACAGGGAATTACGAGCAGTACTTC. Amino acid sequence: CASSYSTGNYEQYF.

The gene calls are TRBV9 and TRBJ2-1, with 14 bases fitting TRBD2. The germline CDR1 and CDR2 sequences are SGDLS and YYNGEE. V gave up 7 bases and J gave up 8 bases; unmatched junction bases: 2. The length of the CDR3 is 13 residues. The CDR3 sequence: CASGTSGSYEQFF. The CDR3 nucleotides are TGTGCCAGCGGGACTAGCGGGAGCTATGAGCAGTTCTTC.

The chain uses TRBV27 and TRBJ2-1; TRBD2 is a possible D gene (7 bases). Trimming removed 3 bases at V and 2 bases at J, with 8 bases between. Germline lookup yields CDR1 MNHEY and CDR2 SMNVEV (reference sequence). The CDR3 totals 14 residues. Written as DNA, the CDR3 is TGTGCCAGCAGTTTGGGGGGGCCCTACAATGAGCAGTTCTTC. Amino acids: CASSLGGPYNEQFF.

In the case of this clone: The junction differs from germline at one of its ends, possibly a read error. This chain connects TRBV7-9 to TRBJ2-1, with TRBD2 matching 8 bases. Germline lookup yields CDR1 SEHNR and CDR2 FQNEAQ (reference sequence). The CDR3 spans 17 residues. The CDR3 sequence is CSSSFSGSAVWDNEQFF. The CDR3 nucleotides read TGTTCCAGCAGCTTCAGCGGGAGTGCGGTCTGGGACAATGAGCAGTTCTTC.

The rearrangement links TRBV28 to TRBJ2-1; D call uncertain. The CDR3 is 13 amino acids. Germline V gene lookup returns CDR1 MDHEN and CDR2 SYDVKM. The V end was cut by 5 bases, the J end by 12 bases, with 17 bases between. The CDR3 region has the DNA TGTGCCAGCAGTACACAAAACTACGACGGGCAGTTCTTC. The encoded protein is CASSTQNYDGQFF.

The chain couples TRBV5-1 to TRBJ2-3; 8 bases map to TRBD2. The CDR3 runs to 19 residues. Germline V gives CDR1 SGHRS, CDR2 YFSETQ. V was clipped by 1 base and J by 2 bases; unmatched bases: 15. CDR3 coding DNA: TGCGCCAGCAGCTTGCGGGGGACGACCTGGCGGGGGGACACAGATACGCAGTATTTT. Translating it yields CASSLRGTTWRGDTDTQYF.

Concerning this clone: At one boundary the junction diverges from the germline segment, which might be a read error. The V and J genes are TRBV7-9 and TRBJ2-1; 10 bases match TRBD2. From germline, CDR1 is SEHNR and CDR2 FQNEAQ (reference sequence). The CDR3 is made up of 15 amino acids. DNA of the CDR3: TGTGCCAGCAGCCTAGCGGGAGCGCCGGACAATGAGCAGTTCTTC. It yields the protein CASSLAGAPDNEQFF.

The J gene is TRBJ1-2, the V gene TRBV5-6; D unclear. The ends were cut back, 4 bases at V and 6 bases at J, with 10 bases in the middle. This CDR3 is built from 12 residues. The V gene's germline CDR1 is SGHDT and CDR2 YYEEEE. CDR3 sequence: CASSVTENGYTF. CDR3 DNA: TGTGCCAGCAGCGTTACGGAGAATGGCTACACCTTC.

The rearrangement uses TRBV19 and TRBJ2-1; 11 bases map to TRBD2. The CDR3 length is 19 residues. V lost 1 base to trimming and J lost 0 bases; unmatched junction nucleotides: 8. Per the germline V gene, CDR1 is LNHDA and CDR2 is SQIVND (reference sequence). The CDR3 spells CASSIGLAGGQGSYNEQFF. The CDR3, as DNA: TGTGCCAGTAGTATAGGGCTAGCGGGAGGCCAAGGCTCCTACAATGAGCAGTTCTTC.

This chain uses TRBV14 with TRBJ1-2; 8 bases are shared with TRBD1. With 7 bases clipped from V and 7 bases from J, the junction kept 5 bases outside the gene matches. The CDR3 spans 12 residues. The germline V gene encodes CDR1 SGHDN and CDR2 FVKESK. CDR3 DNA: TGTGCCAGCAACCTGGACAGGGCTGGCTACACCTTC. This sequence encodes CASNLDRAGYTF.

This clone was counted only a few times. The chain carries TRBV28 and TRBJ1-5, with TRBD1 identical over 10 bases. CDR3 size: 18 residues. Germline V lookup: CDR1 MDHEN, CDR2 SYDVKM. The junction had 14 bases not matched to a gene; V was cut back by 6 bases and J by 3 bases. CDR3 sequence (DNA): TGTGCCAGCAGCCTCCGGGACAGGGGCTTTAGGGACAATCAGCCCCAGCATTTT. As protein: CASSLRDRGFRDNQPQHF.

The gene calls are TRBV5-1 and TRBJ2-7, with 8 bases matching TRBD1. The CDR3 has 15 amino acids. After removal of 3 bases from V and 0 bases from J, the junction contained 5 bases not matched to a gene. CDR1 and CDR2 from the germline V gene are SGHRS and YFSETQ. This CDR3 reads CASSSTGGSSYEQYF. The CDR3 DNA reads TGCGCCAGCAGCTCAACAGGGGGTAGCTCCTACGAGCAGTACTTC.

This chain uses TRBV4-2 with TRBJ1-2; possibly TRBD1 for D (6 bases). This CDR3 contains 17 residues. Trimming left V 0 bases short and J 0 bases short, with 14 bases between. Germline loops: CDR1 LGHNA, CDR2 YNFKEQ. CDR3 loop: CASSQDLAAGANYGYTF. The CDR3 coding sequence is TGTGCCAGCAGCCAAGATCTCGCGGCAGGGGCTAACTATGGCTACACCTTC.

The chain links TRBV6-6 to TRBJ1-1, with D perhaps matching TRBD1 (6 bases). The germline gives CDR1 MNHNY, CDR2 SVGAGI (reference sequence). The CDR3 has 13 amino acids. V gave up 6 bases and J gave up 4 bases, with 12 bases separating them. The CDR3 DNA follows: TGTGCCAGCAGCATATCAGGGGCCACTGAAGCTTTCTTT. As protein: CASSISGATEAFF.

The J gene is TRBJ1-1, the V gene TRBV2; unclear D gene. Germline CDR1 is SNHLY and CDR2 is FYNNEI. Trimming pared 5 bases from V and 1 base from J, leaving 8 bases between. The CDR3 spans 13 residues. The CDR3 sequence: CASSKAGNTEAFF. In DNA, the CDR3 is TGTGCCAGCAGTAAGGCAGGGAACACTGAAGCTTTCTTT.

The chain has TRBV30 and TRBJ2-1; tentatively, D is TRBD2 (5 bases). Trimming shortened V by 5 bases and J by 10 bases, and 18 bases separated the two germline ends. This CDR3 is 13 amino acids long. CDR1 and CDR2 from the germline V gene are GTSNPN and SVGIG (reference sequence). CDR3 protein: CAWFDGLAEEQFF. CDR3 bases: TGTGCCTGGTTCGACGGGCTAGCAGAAGAGCAGTTCTTC.

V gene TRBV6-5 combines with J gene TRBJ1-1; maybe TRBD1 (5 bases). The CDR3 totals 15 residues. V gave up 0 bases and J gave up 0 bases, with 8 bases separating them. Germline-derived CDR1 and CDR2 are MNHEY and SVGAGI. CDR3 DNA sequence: TGTGCCAGCAGTTACTCGGGACTGTTGAACACTGAAGCTTTCTTT. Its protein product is CASSYSGLLNTEAFF.

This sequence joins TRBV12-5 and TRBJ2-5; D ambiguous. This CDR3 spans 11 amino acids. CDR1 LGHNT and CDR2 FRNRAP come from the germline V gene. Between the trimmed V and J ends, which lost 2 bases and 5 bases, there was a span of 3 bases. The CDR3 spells CASGLRETQYF. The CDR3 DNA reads TGTGCTAGTGGTTTGCGGGAGACCCAGTACTTC. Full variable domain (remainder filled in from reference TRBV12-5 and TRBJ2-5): DARVTQTPRHKVTEMGQEVTMRCQPILGHNTVFWYRQTMMQGLELLAYFRNRAPLDDSGMPKDRFSAEMPDATLATLKIQPSEPRDSAVYFCASGLRETQYFGPGTRLLVL.

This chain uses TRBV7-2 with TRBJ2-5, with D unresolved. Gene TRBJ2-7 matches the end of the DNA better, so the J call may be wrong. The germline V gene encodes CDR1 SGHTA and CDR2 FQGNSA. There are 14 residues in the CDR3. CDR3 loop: CASSLAGLDYEQYF. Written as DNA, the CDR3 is TGTGCCAGCAGCTTAGCGGGCCTTGACTACGAGCAGTACTTC.

CDR3 in amino acids: CASSYSTVAEGGYTF. The CDR3, as DNA: TGTGCCAGCAGTTACTCGACGGTCGCCGAGGGCGGCTACACCTTC. V and J are TRBV6-5 and TRBJ1-2; D is uncertain. Trimming removed 0 bases at V and 8 bases at J, with 16 bases between. CDR1 and CDR2 (germline): MNHEY, SVGAGI. The CDR3 contains 15 residues.

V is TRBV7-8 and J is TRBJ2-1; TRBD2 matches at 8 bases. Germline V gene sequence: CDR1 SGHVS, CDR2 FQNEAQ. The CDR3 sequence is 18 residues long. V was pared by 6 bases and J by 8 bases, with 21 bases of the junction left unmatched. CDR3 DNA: TGTGCCAGCAGTCTACGAGCCGGGACTAGTAGGTGGTGGGATGAGCAGTTCTTC. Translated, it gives CASSLRAGTSRWWDEQFF.